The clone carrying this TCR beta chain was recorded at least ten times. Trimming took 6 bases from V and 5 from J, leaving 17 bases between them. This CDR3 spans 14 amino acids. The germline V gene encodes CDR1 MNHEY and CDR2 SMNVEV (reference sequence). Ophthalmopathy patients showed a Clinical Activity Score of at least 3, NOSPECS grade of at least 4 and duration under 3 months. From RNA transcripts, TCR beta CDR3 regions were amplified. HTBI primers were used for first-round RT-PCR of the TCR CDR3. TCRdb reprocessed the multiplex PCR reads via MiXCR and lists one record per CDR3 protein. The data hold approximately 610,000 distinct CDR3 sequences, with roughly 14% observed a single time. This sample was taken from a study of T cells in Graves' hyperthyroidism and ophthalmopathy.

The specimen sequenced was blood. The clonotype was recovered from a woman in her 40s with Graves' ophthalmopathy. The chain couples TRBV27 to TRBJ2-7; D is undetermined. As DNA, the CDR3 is TGTGCCAGCAGCACCTCCGACTCGCCCGACGAGCAGTACTTC. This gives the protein CASSTSDSPDEQYF.